This is a list of T cell receptor beta chains from one sample in a study of cytomegalovirus exposure and HLA in healthy donors. The data were produced by immunoSEQ multiplex PCR, yet TCRdb's version contains in-frame clones alone and is incomplete. The sample yields fewer than 150,000 clones, about 74% seen once. Sample: PBMCs. The receptors come from a man aged 35 to 55 in good health and CMV-seronegative. Each CDR3 is given with its conserved first and last residue. The order of the fields is D gene, J gene, V gene, clone size, CDR3 protein, CDR3 DNA. The D gene is left open where the match is weak. Clone sizes are given selectively: once, few, many, or a class where the clone is expanded.

TRBD1 TRBJ2-1 TRBV7-3 - CASSSGQGQFF TGTGCCAGCAGTTCTGGACAGGGCCAGTTCTTC
TRBD1 TRBJ2-7 TRBV4-1 - CASSPQWDRAYEQYF TGCGCCAGCAGCCCGCAGTGGGACAGAGCCTACGAGCAGTACTTC
TRBD1 TRBJ2-5 TRBV7-9 - CASSPLPGTGDVTQYF TGTGCCAGCAGCCCGCTCCCCGGGACAGGGGATGTGACCCAGTACTTC
- TRBJ2-3 TRBV11-2 once CASSPTGYTDTQYF TGTGCCAGCAGCCCCACGGGGTACACAGATACGCAGTATTTT
TRBD2 TRBJ2-3 TRBV29-1 many CSVEPSGQGTDTQYF TGCAGCGTTGAGCCTAGCGGTCAAGGCACAGATACGCAGTATTTT
- TRBJ2-7 TRBV7-7 few CASSPAGRAHEQYF TGTGCCAGCAGCCCCGCCGGCAGGGCCCACGAGCAGTACTTC
TRBD1 TRBJ2-3 TRBV2 - CASTHFQGQGAITDTQYF TGTGCCAGCACCCACTTCCAGGGACAGGGGGCGATCACAGATACGCAGTATTTT
- TRBJ2-7 TRBV7-3 - CASSLSRGYEQYF TGTGCCAGCAGCTTATCCAGGGGATACGAGCAATACTTC
- TRBJ1-2 TRBV7-2 - CASSLDWGGYGYTF TGTGCCAGCAGCTTAGATTGGGGGGGCTATGGCTACACCTTC
- TRBJ2-1 TRBV7-2 - CASSLDSAGGEQFF TGTGCCAGCAGCTTAGATTCGGCGGGTGGGGAGCAGTTCTTC
TRBD2 TRBJ2-5 TRBV4-3 - CASSREAGVGETQYF TGCGCCAGCAGCCGAGAGGCGGGAGTGGGAGAGACCCAGTACTTC
- TRBJ2-5 TRBV9 once CASSGGGAGQETQYF TGTGCCAGCAGCGGCGGGGGCGCGGGGCAAGAGACCCAGTACTTC
- TRBJ1-3 TRBV30 - CAWSVGHSGNTIYF TGTGCCTGGAGTGTAGGACACTCTGGAAACACCATATATTTT
TRBD2 TRBJ2-1 TRBV7-8 - CASSTRGGPSYNEQFF TGTGCCAGCAGCACCCGCGGGGGGCCTTCATACAATGAGCAGTTCTTC
TRBD2 TRBJ2-7 TRBV6-5 - CASSYLAGRNYEQYF TGTGCCAGCAGTTATTTAGCGGGGAGGAACTACGAGCAGTACTTC
- TRBJ1-4 TRBV6-5 - CASSYSRPATNEKLFF TGTGCCAGCAGTTACTCGCGGCCAGCAACTAATGAAAAACTGTTTTTT
TRBD1 TRBJ2-7 TRBV18 - CASSPLGTEKLLSSYEQYF TGTGCCAGCTCACCCCTTGGGACAGAGAAACTACTGAGCTCCTACGAGCAGTACTTC
- TRBJ2-1 TRBV2 few CASRATRSSYNEQFF TGTGCCAGCAGGGCGACGAGGAGCTCCTACAATGAGCAGTTCTTC
TRBD1 TRBJ2-3 TRBV19 - CASSPPGTGSVPDTQYF TGTGCCAGTAGCCCCCCAGGGACAGGGTCCGTCCCAGATACGCAGTATTTT
- TRBJ1-6 TRBV6-1 few CASSRGEAGSPLHF TGTGCCAGCAGCAGGGGAGAAGCTGGTTCACCCCTCCACTTT
TRBD1 TRBJ2-7 TRBV13 - CASSQGRDSYEQYF TGTGCCAGCAGCCAAGGAAGGGACAGCTACGAGCAGTACTTC
TRBD1 TRBJ1-5 TRBV7-2 - CASSLFGGQGISYQPQHF TGTGCCAGCAGCTTATTCGGGGGACAGGGAATCTCCTATCAGCCCCAGCATTTT
TRBD1 TRBJ2-5 TRBV11-1 - CASSKGETGSQGETQYF TGTGCCAGCAGTAAAGGGGAGACAGGGTCCCAGGGAGAGACCCAGTACTTC
- TRBJ1-2 TRBV30 - CACKQPTGLRDGYTF TGTGCCTGCAAACAACCAACAGGGTTGAGGGATGGCTACACCTTC
TRBD1 TRBJ2-7 TRBV5-4 - CASSLSASGQGAFYEQYF TGTGCCAGCAGCTTGTCCGCTTCGGGACAGGGAGCATTCTACGAGCAGTACTTC
- TRBJ1-1 TRBV6-1 - CASSEVWNTEAFF TGTGCCAGCAGTGAAGTATGGAACACTGAAGCTTTCTTT
- TRBJ2-1 TRBV2 - CASLPGERRPPSSYNEQFF TGTGCCAGCCTTCCCGGGGAGCGCCGGCCCCCGAGCTCCTACAATGAGCAGTTCTTC